This T cell receptor (beta chain) was sequenced for a study of OX40 agonist ivuxolimab in advanced cancers. The protocol was immunoSEQ multiplex PCR, while the TCRdb copy is restricted to in-frame clones and leaves out a portion. Of tens of thousands of clones in the sample, roughly 91% were seen once. The CDR3 loop spans 15 amino acids. The V gene lost 3 bases and the J gene lost 5 bases, with 16 bases spanning the gap. Germline V gene lookup returns CDR1 LNHDA and CDR2 SQIVND (reference sequence). This clone occurred a few times. The V call is TRBV19, the J call TRBJ1-2; D uncertain. This TCR derives from an adult with an advanced solid tumor such as melanoma, head and neck, liver or kidney cancer. This specimen was CD4+ or CD8+ T cells sorted from blood, taken in a trial of the OX40 agonist ivuxolimab. The CDR3 region is CASSIPHPGGYGYTF. The CDR3 DNA reads TGTGCCAGTAGTATCCCCCATCCCGGAGGGTATGGCTACACCTTC.